This T cell receptor (beta chain) was identified in a study of blood T cell repertoires in COVID-19. Study details: Sites across the United States, Italy and Spain contributed samples from acute and convalescent COVID-19.

Germline CDR1 GTSNPN, CDR2 SVGIG (reference sequence). Trimming pared 3 bases from V and 6 bases from J, leaving 17 bases between. CDR3 length equals 14 residues. Assay: immunoSEQ multiplex PCR; the TCRdb copy retains only in-frame clones and omits some. The sample contains hundreds of thousands of clones, about nine tenths of which appear only once. Enrolled through a virtual design, the participants were between about 18 and 100 years of age and came from 24 US areas. Participant reports of clinical history set cohort assignment. The sequenced sample consisted of PBMCs or T cells enriched from blood (not recorded which). V gene TRBV30 combines with J gene TRBJ1-2; D might be TRBD1 (5 bases). The clonotype originates from a woman between 50 and 59 years old in a cohort exposed to, infected with or recovered from COVID-19 (not recorded which). CDR3 loop: CAWRTRQTQNGYTF. As DNA, the CDR3 is TGTGCCTGGAGGACCCGACAGACACAAAATGGCTACACCTTC.